What follows is one T cell receptor (beta chain) and its context. This record comes from a study of control samples from healthy donors and cancer patients. Data came from immunoSEQ multiplex PCR; TCRdb stores just in-frame clones and leaves some out. The sample lists approximately 150,000 clones, about 90% occurring once. Trimming took 3 bases from V and 4 from J; bases not matched to a gene: 5. This CDR3 is 15 amino acids long. Germline V gene data show CDR1 as LGHDT and CDR2 as YNNKEL (reference sequence). V is TRBV3-1 (or the pseudogene TRBV3-2) and J is TRBJ1-3; 8 bases align to TRBD1. Sequenced material: blood. The receptor comes from a man aged 25 to 40 in good health. CDR3 sequence reads: CASSHDRGPGNTIYF. DNA for the CDR3: TGTGCCAGCAGCCATGACAGGGGTCCCGGAAACACCATATATTTT.